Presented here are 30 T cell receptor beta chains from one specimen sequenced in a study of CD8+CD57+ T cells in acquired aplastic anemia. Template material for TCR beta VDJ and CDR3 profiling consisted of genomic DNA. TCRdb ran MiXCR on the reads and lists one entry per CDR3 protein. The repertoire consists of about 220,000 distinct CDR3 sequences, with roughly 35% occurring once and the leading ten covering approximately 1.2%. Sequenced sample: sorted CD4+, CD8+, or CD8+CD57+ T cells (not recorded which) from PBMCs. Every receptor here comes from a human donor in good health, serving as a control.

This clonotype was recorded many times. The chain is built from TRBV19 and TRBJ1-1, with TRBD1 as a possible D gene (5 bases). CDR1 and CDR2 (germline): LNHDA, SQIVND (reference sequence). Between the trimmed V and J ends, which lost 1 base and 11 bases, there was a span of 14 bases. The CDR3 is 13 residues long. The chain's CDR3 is CASSIGATAGAFF. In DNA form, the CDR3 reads TGTGCCAGTAGTATAGGAGCGACAGCTGGTGCTTTCTTT.

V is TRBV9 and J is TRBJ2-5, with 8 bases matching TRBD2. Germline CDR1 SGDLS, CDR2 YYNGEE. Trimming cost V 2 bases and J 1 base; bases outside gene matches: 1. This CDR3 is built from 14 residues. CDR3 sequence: CASSVGTSQETQYF. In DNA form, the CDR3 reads TGTGCCAGCAGCGTGGGGACTAGCCAAGAGACCCAGTACTTC.

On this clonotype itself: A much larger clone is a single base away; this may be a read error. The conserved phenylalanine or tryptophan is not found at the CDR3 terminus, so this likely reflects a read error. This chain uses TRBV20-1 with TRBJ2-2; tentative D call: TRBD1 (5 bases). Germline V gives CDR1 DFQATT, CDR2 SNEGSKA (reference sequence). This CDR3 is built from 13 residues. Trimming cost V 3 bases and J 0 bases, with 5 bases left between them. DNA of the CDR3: TGCAGTGCTAGGACAGCGAACACCGGGGAGCTGTTTCTT. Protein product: CSARTANTGELFL.

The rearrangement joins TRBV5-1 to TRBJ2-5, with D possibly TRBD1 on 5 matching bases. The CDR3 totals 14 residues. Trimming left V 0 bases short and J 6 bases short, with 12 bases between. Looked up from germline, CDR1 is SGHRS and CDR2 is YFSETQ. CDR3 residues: CASSLGGASKTQYF. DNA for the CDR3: TGCGCCAGCAGCTTGGGTGGGGCTTCCAAGACCCAGTACTTC.

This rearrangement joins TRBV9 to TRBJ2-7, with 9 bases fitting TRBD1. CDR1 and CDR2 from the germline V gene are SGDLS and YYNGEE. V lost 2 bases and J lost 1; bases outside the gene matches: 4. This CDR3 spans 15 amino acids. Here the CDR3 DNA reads TGTGCCAGCAGCGTGGCCGGGACAGGGTCCTACGAGCAGTACTTC. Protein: CASSVAGTGSYEQYF.

CDR3 sequence: CASSFLRGDTSFYNEQFF. In DNA, the CDR3 is TGTGCCAGCAGCTTTTTGAGAGGGGATACTTCCTTCTACAATGAGCAGTTCTTC. The rearrangement links TRBV11-1 to TRBJ2-1; the D gene could be TRBD1 or TRBD2 (5 bases each). Trimming stripped 3 bases from V and 3 bases from J, with 21 bases between. The germline V gene encodes CDR1 SGHAT and CDR2 FQDESV (reference sequence). This CDR3 is 18 amino acids long.

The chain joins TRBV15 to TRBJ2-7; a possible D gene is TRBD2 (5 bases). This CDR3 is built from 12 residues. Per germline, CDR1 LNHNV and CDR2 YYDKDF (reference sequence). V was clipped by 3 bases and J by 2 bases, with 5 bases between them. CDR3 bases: TGTGCCACCAGCAGGGGAGCCTACGAGCAGTACTTC. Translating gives CATSRGAYEQYF.

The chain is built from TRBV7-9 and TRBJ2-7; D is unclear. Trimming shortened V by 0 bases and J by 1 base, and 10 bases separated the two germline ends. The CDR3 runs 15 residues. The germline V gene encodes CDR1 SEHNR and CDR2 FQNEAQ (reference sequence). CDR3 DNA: TGTGCCAGCAGCTTAGCCCAGGAGTATTCCTACGAGCAGTACTTC. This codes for CASSLAQEYSYEQYF.

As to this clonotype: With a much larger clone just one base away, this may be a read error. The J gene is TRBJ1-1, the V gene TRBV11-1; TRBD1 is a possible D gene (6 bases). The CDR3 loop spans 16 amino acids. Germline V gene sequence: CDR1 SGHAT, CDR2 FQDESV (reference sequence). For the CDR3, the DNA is TGTGCCAGCAGCTTAGGGCCAGGGGCATCCAAGACTGAAGCTCTCTTT. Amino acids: CASSLGPGASKTEALF.

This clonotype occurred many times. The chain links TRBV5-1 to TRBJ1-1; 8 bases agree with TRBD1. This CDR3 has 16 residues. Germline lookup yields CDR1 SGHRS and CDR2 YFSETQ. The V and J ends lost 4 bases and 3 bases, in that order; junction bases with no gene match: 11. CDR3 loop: CASSTIPQGADTEAFF. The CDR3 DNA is TGCGCCAGCAGCACCATCCCGCAGGGGGCGGACACTGAAGCTTTCTTT.

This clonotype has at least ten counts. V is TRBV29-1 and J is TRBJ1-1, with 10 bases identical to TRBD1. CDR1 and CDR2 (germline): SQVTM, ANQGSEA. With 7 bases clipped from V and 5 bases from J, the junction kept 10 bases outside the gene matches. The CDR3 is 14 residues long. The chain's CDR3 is CSGGQGGGRTEAFF. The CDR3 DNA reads TGCAGCGGCGGACAGGGGGGAGGAAGGACTGAAGCTTTCTTT.

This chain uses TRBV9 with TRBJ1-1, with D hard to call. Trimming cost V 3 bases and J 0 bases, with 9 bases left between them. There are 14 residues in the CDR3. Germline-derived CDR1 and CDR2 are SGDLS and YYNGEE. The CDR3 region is CASSESSVNTEAFF. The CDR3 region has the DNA TGTGCCAGCAGCGAAAGTTCAGTGAACACTGAAGCTTTCTTT. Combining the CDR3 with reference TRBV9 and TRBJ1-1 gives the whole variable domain DSGVTQTPKHLITATGQRVTLRCSPRSGDLSVYWYQQSLDQGLQFLIQYYNGEERAKGNILERFSAQQFPDLHSELNLSSLELGDSALYFCASSESSVNTEAFFGQGTRLTVV.

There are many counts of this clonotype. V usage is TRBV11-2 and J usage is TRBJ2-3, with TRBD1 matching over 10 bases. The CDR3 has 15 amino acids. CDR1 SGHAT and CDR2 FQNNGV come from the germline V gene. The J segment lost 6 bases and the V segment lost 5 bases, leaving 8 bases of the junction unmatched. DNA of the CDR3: TGTGCCAGCAGCACCCGGGACAGGGGAGCGGATACGCAGTATTTT. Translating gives CASSTRDRGADTQYF.

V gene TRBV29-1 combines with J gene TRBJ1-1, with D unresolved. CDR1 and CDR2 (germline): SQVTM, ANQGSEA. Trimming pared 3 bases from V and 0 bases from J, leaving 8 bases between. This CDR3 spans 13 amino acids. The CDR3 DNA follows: TGCAGCGTTGAGGCAGAACTGAACACTGAAGCTTTCTTT. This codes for CSVEAELNTEAFF.

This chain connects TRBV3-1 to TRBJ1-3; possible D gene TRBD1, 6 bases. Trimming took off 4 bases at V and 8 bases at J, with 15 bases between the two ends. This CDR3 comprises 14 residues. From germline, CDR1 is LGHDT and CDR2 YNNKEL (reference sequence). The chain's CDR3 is CASSRGGPGDTIYF. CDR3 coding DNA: TGTGCCAGCAGCCGGGGGGGGCCGGGAGACACCATATATTTT.

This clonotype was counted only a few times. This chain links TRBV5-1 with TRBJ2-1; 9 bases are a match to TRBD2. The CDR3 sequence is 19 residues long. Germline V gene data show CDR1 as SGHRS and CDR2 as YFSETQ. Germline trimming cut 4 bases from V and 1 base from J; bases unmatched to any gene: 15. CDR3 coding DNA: TGCGCCAGCAGCCCGGCGCGCGGGAGGGCCTTGGGGTCCTACAATGAGCAGTTCTTC. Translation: CASSPARGRALGSYNEQFF.

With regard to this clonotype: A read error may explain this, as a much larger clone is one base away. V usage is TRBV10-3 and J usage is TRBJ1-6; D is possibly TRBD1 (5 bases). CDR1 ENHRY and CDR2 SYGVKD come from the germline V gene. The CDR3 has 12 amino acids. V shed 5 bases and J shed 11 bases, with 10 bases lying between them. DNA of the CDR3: TGTGCCATCAGTTACCCGGGGGCACCCCTCCACTTT. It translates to CAISYPGAPLHF.

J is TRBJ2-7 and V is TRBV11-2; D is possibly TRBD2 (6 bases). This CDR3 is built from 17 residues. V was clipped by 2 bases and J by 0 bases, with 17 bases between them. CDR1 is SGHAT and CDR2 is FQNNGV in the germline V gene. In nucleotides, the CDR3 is TGTGCCAGCAGCTTACTGACCGGGGACTGGAGCTCCTACGAGCAGTACTTC. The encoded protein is CASSLLTGDWSSYEQYF.

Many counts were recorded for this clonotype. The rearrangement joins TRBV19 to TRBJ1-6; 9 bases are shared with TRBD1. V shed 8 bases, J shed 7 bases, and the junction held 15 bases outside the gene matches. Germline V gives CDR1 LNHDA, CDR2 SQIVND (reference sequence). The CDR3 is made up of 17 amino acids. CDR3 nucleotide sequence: TGTGCCAGTGGACCCAGGACAGGGGTTCCTGTGAATTCACCCCTCCACTTT. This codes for CASGPRTGVPVNSPLHF.

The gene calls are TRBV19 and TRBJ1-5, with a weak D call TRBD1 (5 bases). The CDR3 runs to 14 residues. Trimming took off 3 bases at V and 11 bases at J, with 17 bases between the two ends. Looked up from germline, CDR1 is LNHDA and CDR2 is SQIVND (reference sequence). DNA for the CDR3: TGTGCCAGTAGTATGGGACTGAACCAAGAGACCCAGCATTTT. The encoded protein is CASSMGLNQETQHF.

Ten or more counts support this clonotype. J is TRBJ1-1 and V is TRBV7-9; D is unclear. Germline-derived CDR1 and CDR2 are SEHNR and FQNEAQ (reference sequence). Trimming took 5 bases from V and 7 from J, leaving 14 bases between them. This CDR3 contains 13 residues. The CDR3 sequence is CASSVLKGSEAFF. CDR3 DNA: TGTGCCAGCAGCGTGCTCAAAGGGAGTGAAGCTTTCTTT.

DNA for the CDR3: TGTGCCAGCAGCCAAGGCGGGCTCCTTAGCACAGATACGCAGTATTTT. Translated: CASSQGGLLSTDTQYF. The chain recombines TRBV3-1 with TRBJ2-3; weak D call: TRBD2 (5 bases). Germline values: CDR1 LGHDT, CDR2 YNNKEL (reference sequence). CDR3 length equals 16 residues. The V end lost 1 base, the J end lost 0 bases, and 11 bases lay between the germline ends.

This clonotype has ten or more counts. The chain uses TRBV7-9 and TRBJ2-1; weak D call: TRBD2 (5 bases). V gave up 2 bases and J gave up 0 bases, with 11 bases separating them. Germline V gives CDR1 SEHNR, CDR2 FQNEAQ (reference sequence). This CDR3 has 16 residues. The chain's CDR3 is CASSLKRARSYNEQFF. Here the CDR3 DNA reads TGTGCCAGCAGCTTAAAGAGGGCACGCTCCTACAATGAGCAGTTCTTC. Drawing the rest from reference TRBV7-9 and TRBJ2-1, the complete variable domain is DTGVSQNPRHKITKRGQNVTFRCDPISEHNRLYWYRQTLGQGPEFLTYFQNEAQLEKSRLLSDRFSAERPKGSFSTLEIQRTEQGDSAMYLCASSLKRARSYNEQFFGPGTRLTVL.

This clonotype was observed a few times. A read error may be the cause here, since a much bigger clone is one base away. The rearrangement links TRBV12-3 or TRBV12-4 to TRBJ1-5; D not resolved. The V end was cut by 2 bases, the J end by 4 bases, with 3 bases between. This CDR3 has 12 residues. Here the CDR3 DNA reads TGTGCCAGCAGTTTAAGGAATCAGCCCCAGCATTTT. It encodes CASSLRNQPQHF.

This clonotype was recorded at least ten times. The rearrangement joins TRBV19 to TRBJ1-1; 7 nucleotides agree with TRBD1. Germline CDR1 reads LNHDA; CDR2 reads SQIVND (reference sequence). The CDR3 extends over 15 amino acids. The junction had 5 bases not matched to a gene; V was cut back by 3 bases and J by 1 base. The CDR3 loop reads CASSIPGTANTEAFF. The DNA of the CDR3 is TGTGCCAGTAGTATTCCCGGGACAGCGAACACTGAAGCTTTCTTT.

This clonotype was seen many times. Written as DNA, the CDR3 is TGTGCCAGCAGCTTAGAAGGCAGGGGGATTGAAGCTTTCTTT. Translation: CASSLEGRGIEAFF. This chain uses TRBV7-8 with TRBJ1-1, with 7 bases aligning to TRBD1. The CDR3 runs to 14 residues. V gave up 1 base and J gave up 7 bases; unmatched junction bases: 6. CDR1 is SGHVS, CDR2 FQNEAQ, per germline.

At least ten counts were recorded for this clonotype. CDR3 protein: CASSGPGHPSGANVLTF. Written as DNA, the CDR3 is TGTGCCAGCAGCGGTCCGGGACATCCTTCTGGGGCCAACGTCCTGACTTTC. The chain carries TRBV7-8 and TRBJ2-6, with D possibly TRBD1 on 6 matching bases. The CDR3 spans 17 residues. The germline V gene has CDR1 SGHVS and CDR2 FQNEAQ. V dropped 5 bases and J dropped 1 base, with 15 bases sitting between them.

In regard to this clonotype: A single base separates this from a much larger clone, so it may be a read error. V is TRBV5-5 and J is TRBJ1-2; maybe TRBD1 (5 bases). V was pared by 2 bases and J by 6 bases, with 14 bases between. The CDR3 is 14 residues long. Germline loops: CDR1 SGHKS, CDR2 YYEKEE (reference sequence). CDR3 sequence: CASSFLGGVDGYTF. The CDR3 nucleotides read TGTGCCAGCAGCTTTCTAGGAGGGGTGGATGGCTACACCTTC.

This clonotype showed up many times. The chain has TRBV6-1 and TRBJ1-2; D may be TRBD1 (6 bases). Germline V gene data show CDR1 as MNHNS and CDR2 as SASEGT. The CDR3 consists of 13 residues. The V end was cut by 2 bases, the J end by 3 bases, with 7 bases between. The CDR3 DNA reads TGTGCCAGCAGTGAATACAGGGACTATGGCTACACCTTC. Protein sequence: CASSEYRDYGYTF.

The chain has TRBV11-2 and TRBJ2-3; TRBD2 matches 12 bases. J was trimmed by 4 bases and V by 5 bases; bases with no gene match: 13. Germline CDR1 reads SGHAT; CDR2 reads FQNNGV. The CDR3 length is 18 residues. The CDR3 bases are TGTGCCAGCAGCCCCTGGGCTAGCGGGGGGGCCGATTCAGATACGCAGTATTTT. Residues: CASSPWASGGADSDTQYF.